The rows below give T cell receptor beta chains drawn from one sample of a study of blood T cell repertoires in COVID-19. Only in-frame clones appear in the TCRdb table, and some are missing; sequencing was by immunoSEQ multiplex PCR. The profile shows 120,000 or so clones, 90% of them singletons. The specimen sequenced was peripheral blood. The receptors were sampled from a woman aged 55-75 years with COVID-19, enrolled during active disease. The conserved cysteine and the conserved F or W are not part of the CDR3 here. The D gene is left open where the match is weak.

v_call: TRBV10-3
d_call: .
j_call: TRBJ1-1
cdr3_aa: ATVSVNTEAF

v_call: TRBV5-1
d_call: .
j_call: TRBJ1-2
cdr3_aa: ASSVGSGTNYGYT

v_call: TRBV10-3
d_call: .
j_call: TRBJ1-1
cdr3_aa: AISESKGITEAF

v_call: TRBV4-1
d_call: .
j_call: TRBJ1-2
cdr3_aa: ASSQIQVNYGYT

v_call: TRBV20-1
d_call: TRBD1
j_call: TRBJ2-1
cdr3_aa: SPKTGLEQF

v_call: TRBV7-2
d_call: TRBD2
j_call: TRBJ2-7
cdr3_aa: ASSLASGATTSYEQY

v_call: TRBV7-2
d_call: TRBD2
j_call: TRBJ2-5
cdr3_aa: ASSLARTSSQETQY

v_call: TRBV5-4
d_call: .
j_call: TRBJ1-5
cdr3_aa: ASSPEPPTGFDQPQH

v_call: TRBV18
d_call: TRBD1
j_call: TRBJ2-1
cdr3_aa: ASSHSGTGLNEQF

v_call: TRBV2
d_call: .
j_call: TRBJ1-3
cdr3_aa: ASSEEDPGSGNTIY

v_call: TRBV5-1
d_call: .
j_call: TRBJ2-1
cdr3_aa: ASSLNGGSYNEQF

v_call: TRBV20-1
d_call: .
j_call: TRBJ2-1
cdr3_aa: SASVHYEQF

v_call: TRBV19
d_call: .
j_call: TRBJ2-7
cdr3_aa: ASSIGGNYEQY

v_call: TRBV6-2/TRBV6-3
d_call: TRBD1
j_call: TRBJ2-7
cdr3_aa: ASSPLSGTVLTYEQY

v_call: TRBV10-3
d_call: TRBD1
j_call: TRBJ2-5
cdr3_aa: AISAGTGGQETQY

v_call: TRBV5-8
d_call: .
j_call: TRBJ2-1
cdr3_aa: ASTRGVRLPSSYNEQF

v_call: TRBV7-2
d_call: .
j_call: TRBJ1-2
cdr3_aa: ASSKSRGPTEGYT

v_call: TRBV7-6
d_call: TRBD1
j_call: TRBJ2-3
cdr3_aa: ASSYDRVPDTQY

v_call: TRBV12-3/TRBV12-4
d_call: .
j_call: TRBJ1-1
cdr3_aa: ASSDRGAVLNY

v_call: TRBV3-1/TRBV3-2
d_call: .
j_call: TRBJ2-5
cdr3_aa: ASSNPRLAVQETQY

v_call: TRBV27
d_call: TRBD1
j_call: TRBJ1-2
cdr3_aa: ASSRQTGGGYGYT

v_call: TRBV5-8
d_call: .
j_call: TRBJ2-3
cdr3_aa: ASSLIQRAADTQY

v_call: TRBV19
d_call: TRBD1
j_call: TRBJ1-1
cdr3_aa: ASSVRTGSVSEAF

v_call: TRBV6-6
d_call: .
j_call: TRBJ1-2
cdr3_aa: ASGARRDGYT

v_call: TRBV19
d_call: TRBD1
j_call: TRBJ1-5
cdr3_aa: ASNGDRQRGNQPQH

v_call: TRBV4-3
d_call: .
j_call: TRBJ1-2
cdr3_aa: ASSQDITDANYGYT

v_call: TRBV18
d_call: TRBD1
j_call: TRBJ1-2
cdr3_aa: ASSPRDRANYGYT

v_call: TRBV28
d_call: .
j_call: TRBJ2-1
cdr3_aa: ASRPQGLRHNEQF

v_call: TRBV5-6
d_call: TRBD1
j_call: TRBJ1-5
cdr3_aa: ASSLTGTGGYSNQPQH

v_call: TRBV18
d_call: .
j_call: TRBJ1-2
cdr3_aa: ASSLGQILNYGYT

v_call: TRBV6-5
d_call: TRBD2
j_call: TRBJ2-5
cdr3_aa: ASRRSGGAQETQY

v_call: TRBV6-2/TRBV6-3
d_call: .
j_call: TRBJ2-5
cdr3_aa: ASSYSISQGRQETQY

v_call: TRBV7-9
d_call: .
j_call: TRBJ1-4
cdr3_aa: ASSLASVTATNEKLF

v_call: TRBV30
d_call: TRBD1
j_call: TRBJ2-7
cdr3_aa: AWNRDSDAYEQY

v_call: TRBV19
d_call: .
j_call: TRBJ2-1
cdr3_aa: ATQLGEVNEQF

v_call: TRBV18
d_call: TRBD1
j_call: TRBJ2-2
cdr3_aa: ASSRRRQGSTGELF

v_call: TRBV6-5
d_call: .
j_call: TRBJ2-1
cdr3_aa: ASSYSTGLLSNEQF

v_call: TRBV5-1
d_call: .
j_call: TRBJ2-3
cdr3_aa: ASSLDATDTQY

v_call: TRBV5-1
d_call: .
j_call: TRBJ2-2
cdr3_aa: ASSRGTAGGPNTGELF

v_call: TRBV6-5
d_call: TRBD1
j_call: TRBJ2-3
cdr3_aa: ASRASTGAPGTQY

v_call: TRBV7-9
d_call: TRBD2
j_call: TRBJ2-2
cdr3_aa: ASSNPGLAGISTGELF

v_call: TRBV19
d_call: .
j_call: TRBJ2-4
cdr3_aa: ASSLSHWAENIQY

v_call: TRBV3-1/TRBV3-2
d_call: TRBD2
j_call: TRBJ2-4
cdr3_aa: ASSLRLAGAKNIQY

v_call: TRBV7-3
d_call: .
j_call: TRBJ2-2
cdr3_aa: ASSLNRANTGELF

v_call: TRBV3-1/TRBV3-2
d_call: .
j_call: TRBJ1-1
cdr3_aa: ASSQVFTGMNTEAF

v_call: TRBV2
d_call: .
j_call: TRBJ2-3
cdr3_aa: ASSGGMGHTDTQY

v_call: TRBV27
d_call: .
j_call: TRBJ1-2
cdr3_aa: ASRETGLGGYT

v_call: TRBV5-6
d_call: TRBD1
j_call: TRBJ2-5
cdr3_aa: ASSLNFGTGVLRETQY

v_call: TRBV29-1
d_call: .
j_call: TRBJ1-6
cdr3_aa: SVTGFGSPLH

v_call: TRBV5-8
d_call: .
j_call: TRBJ2-7
cdr3_aa: ASSFQGANDEQY

v_call: TRBV7-3
d_call: .
j_call: TRBJ2-7
cdr3_aa: ASSLTGAAEQY

v_call: TRBV27
d_call: .
j_call: TRBJ1-2
cdr3_aa: ASRAQRGGDYGYT